Below, 20 T cell receptor beta chains from the same sample are listed, as sequenced in a study of OX40 agonist ivuxolimab in advanced cancers. Sequencing was performed with immunoSEQ multiplex PCR; in TCRdb, only in-frame clones are kept and a portion is missing. The table records roughly 12,000 clones, approximately 87% of them present only once. Sequenced material: CD4+ or CD8+ T cells sorted from blood, taken in a trial of the OX40 agonist ivuxolimab. The receptors originated from an adult with an advanced solid tumor such as melanoma, head and neck, liver or kidney cancer.

This chain connects TRBV29-1 to TRBJ2-5; D unclear. Germline V gene data show CDR1 as SQVTM and CDR2 as ANQGSEA. The CDR3 consists of 11 residues. V gave up 0 bases and J gave up 5 bases, with 4 bases separating them. CDR3: CSVEESETQYF. CDR3 DNA: TGCAGCGTTGAAGAGTCTGAGACCCAGTACTTC.

This sequence joins TRBV11-1 and TRBJ2-7; 12 positions agree with TRBD1. In germline, CDR1 is SGHAT, CDR2 FQDESV (reference sequence). This CDR3 has 14 amino acids. J was trimmed by 6 bases and V by 8 bases; bases with no gene match: 8. CDR3 protein: CASSVGTGGFEQYF. CDR3 sequence (DNA): TGTGCCAGCTCTGTTGGGACAGGGGGCTTCGAGCAGTACTTC.

The rearrangement uses TRBV19 and TRBJ1-5; D remains unclear. This CDR3 is built from 14 residues. Germline loops: CDR1 LNHDA, CDR2 SQIVND (reference sequence). V shed 3 bases and J shed 5 bases, with 11 bases lying between them. The CDR3 protein is CASSILGKDQPQHF. The CDR3 DNA follows: TGTGCCAGTAGTATCTTGGGAAAAGATCAGCCCCAGCATTTT.

This chain uses TRBV7-9 with TRBJ2-5, with 10 bases identical to TRBD2. This CDR3 region has 17 residues. Losses at the gene ends were 5 bases for V and 5 bases for J; bases not matched to a gene: 14. Germline CDR1 and CDR2: SEHNR and FQNEAQ (reference sequence). The CDR3 region is CASSPSGLAVQAETQYF. DNA of the CDR3: TGTGCCAGCAGCCCCTCAGGACTAGCGGTCCAAGCGGAGACCCAGTACTTC.

The V gene is TRBV7-8, the J gene TRBJ2-3; D is uncertain. The CDR3 runs 14 residues. Trimming took off 1 base at V and 2 bases at J, with 7 bases between the two ends. Germline CDR1 reads SGHVS; CDR2 reads FQNEAQ. The CDR3 nucleotides read TGTGCCAGCAGCTTAGGTAGGGCCACAGATACGCAGTATTTT. It yields the protein CASSLGRATDTQYF.

This rearrangement joins TRBV27 to TRBJ2-1; weak D call: TRBD2 (6 bases). V lost 7 bases, J lost 0 bases, and 13 bases lay in between. The CDR3 is 15 amino acids. Germline lookup yields CDR1 MNHEY and CDR2 SMNVEV (reference sequence). CDR3 sequence (DNA): TGTGCCAGCACCTCGGGACTCAGCTCCTACAATGAGCAGTTCTTC. Its translation: CASTSGLSSYNEQFF.

This chain links TRBV29-1 with TRBJ2-3; 9 positions agree with TRBD2. This CDR3 is 13 amino acids long. In germline, CDR1 is SQVTM, CDR2 ANQGSEA. Unmatched junction bases numbered 3, after V lost 4 bases and J lost 4 bases. The CDR3 loop reads CSVASGISDTQYF. CDR3 in DNA: TGCAGCGTTGCTAGCGGGATTTCAGATACGCAGTATTTT.

The gene calls are TRBV5-1 and TRBJ2-3; 7 positions match TRBD2. In germline, CDR1 is SGHRS, CDR2 YFSETQ. The CDR3 runs to 14 residues. V shed 4 bases and J 5 bases; nucleotides not matched to a gene: 7. CDR3 DNA: TGCGCCAGCAGCAACGGACTAGAGATAGATACGCAGTATTTT. It codes for CASSNGLEIDTQYF.

CDR3 DNA sequence: TGTGCCAGCAGATCTCTAGAGCCCCAGCCTTCCTACAATGAGCAGTTCTTC. Protein sequence: CASRSLEPQPSYNEQFF. This chain uses TRBV2 with TRBJ2-1; D ambiguous. Germline V gene lookup returns CDR1 SNHLY and CDR2 FYNNEI. The CDR3 spans 17 residues. With 6 bases removed from V and 1 base from J, the gap between germline ends came to 19 bases.

The genes are TRBV19 and TRBJ2-1, with a weak D call TRBD2 (6 bases). CDR3 size: 13 residues. V was trimmed by 4 bases and J by 10 bases, leaving 14 bases between them. The germline V gene has CDR1 LNHDA and CDR2 SQIVND (reference sequence). For the CDR3, the DNA is TGTGCCAGTAGTACGGGGACGGGGGTGGAGCAGTTCTTC. Translating gives CASSTGTGVEQFF.

The genes are TRBV19 and TRBJ2-7; maybe TRBD2 (6 bases). Germline CDR1 LNHDA, CDR2 SQIVND (reference sequence). V was cut by 2 bases and J by 5 bases, with 7 bases left in between. The CDR3 is made up of 12 amino acids. CDR3 in amino acids: CASSISGDEQYF. Here the CDR3 DNA reads TGTGCCAGTAGTATATCGGGGGACGAGCAGTACTTC.

In regard to this clone: At one boundary the junction diverges from the germline segment, which might be a read error. Written as DNA, the CDR3 is TGTGCCGGCAGTTTAGGACAGGGCTACGAGCAGTACTTC. Its translation is CAGSLGQGYEQYF. This sequence joins TRBV27 and TRBJ2-7, with 8 bases aligning to TRBD1. The germline gives CDR1 MNHEY, CDR2 SMNVEV (reference sequence). The CDR3 loop spans 13 amino acids.

This chain uses TRBV28 with TRBJ1-2; TRBD1 matches at 12 bases. J lost 8 bases, V lost 5 bases, and 21 bases had no gene match. The CDR3 runs 19 residues. From germline, CDR1 is MDHEN and CDR2 SYDVKM. CDR3 in amino acids: CASSPDGNSGTGGRWGYTF. The CDR3 DNA reads as TGTGCCAGCAGTCCGGACGGAAACTCCGGGACAGGGGGCAGGTGGGGCTACACCTTC.

This clone was recorded only once. V is TRBV5-6 and J is TRBJ2-7, with 8 bases matching TRBD1. There are 15 residues in the CDR3. V lost 5 bases to trimming and J lost 0 bases; unmatched junction nucleotides: 7. Germline CDR1 reads SGHDT; CDR2 reads YYEEEE. CDR3 coding DNA: TGTGCCAGCAGTAGACAGGGGTGGAACTCCTACGAGCAGTACTTC. It yields the protein CASSRQGWNSYEQYF.

This sequence joins TRBV19 and TRBJ2-3, with no clear D. V lost 6 bases and J 1 base, leaving 8 bases between the germline ends. The V gene's germline CDR1 is LNHDA and CDR2 SQIVND (reference sequence). CDR3 length equals 13 residues. The CDR3 here is CASRPFGTDTQYF. The CDR3, as DNA: TGTGCCAGTAGGCCTTTTGGCACAGATACGCAGTATTTT.

The chain joins TRBV7-9 to TRBJ1-4; TRBD1 matches at 9 bases. The germline V gene encodes CDR1 SEHNR and CDR2 FQNEAQ (reference sequence). With 6 bases clipped from V and 6 bases from J, the junction kept 5 bases outside the gene matches. This CDR3 has 14 residues. As DNA, the CDR3 is TGTGCCAGCAGTGTCCGGGACAGGGATGAAAAACTGTTTTTT. Protein sequence: CASSVRDRDEKLFF.

This chain uses TRBV5-7 with TRBJ1-5, with a tentative D call TRBD1 (5 bases). TRBV5-7 is an open reading frame whose function is uncertain. The CDR3 totals 15 residues. Trimming took 4 bases from V and 9 from J, leaving 20 bases between them. CDR3 sequence reads: CASSNGAGRVGPQHF. For the CDR3, the DNA is TGTGCCAGCAGCAATGGGGCAGGGCGGGTTGGGCCCCAGCATTTT.

The J gene is TRBJ2-3, the V gene TRBV25-1, with D possibly TRBD2 on 5 matching bases. V was trimmed by 1 base and J by 1 base, leaving 12 bases between them. The CDR3 extends over 16 amino acids. Germline lookup yields CDR1 MGHDK and CDR2 SYGVNS. The CDR3 nucleotides are TGTGCCAGCAGTGAATCGGCGATAGCGCGCACAGATACGCAGTATTTT. Translated: CASSESAIARTDTQYF.

This clone was seen a single time. V is TRBV28 and J is TRBJ2-7; D might be TRBD2 (5 bases). The CDR3 covers 14 residues. CDR1 and CDR2 (germline): MDHEN, SYDVKM. V was shortened by 6 bases and J by 1 base, with 13 bases between the two germline ends. DNA of the CDR3: TGTGCCAGCAGCTTCCTGCGCGGGTCCTACGAGCAGTACTTC. Translating gives CASSFLRGSYEQYF. Based on the CDR3 plus reference TRBV28 and TRBJ2-7, the full variable domain is DVKVTQSSRYLVKRTGEKVFLECVQDMDHENMFWYRQDPGLGLRLIYFSYDVKMKEKGDIPEGYSVSREKKERFSLILESASTNQTSMYLCASSFLRGSYEQYFGPGTRLTVT.

V is TRBV2 and J is TRBJ1-5; D is perhaps TRBD1 (6 bases). The CDR3 sequence is 14 residues long. The V end was cut by 3 bases, the J end by 10 bases, with 16 bases between. Germline V CDR1 and CDR2: SNHLY, FYNNEI. The CDR3, as DNA: TGTGCCAGCAGTGATAGCCCGGGACAATACCCCCAGCATTTT. Its translation: CASSDSPGQYPQHF.